This TCR beta chain came from a study of long-term antiretroviral therapy in people with HIV. Study results and caveats: Patients on ART gained diversity, which nonetheless stayed below transplant donor controls. Pre-ART-expanded clones dominated the repertoire at all time points.

The authors ran the immunoSEQ assay, v3.0, at survey level. The method was immunoSEQ multiplex PCR; TCRdb's version includes in-frame clones alone and lacks a portion of them. The repertoire holds 32,000 or so clones, with around 89% as singletons. This CDR3 comprises 13 residues. V lost 5 bases to trimming and J lost 9 bases; unmatched junction nucleotides: 7. Germline V gives CDR1 MDHEN, CDR2 SYDVKM. This clone was observed once. Its target is not known. The receptor's source is a man aged 45-65 years with HIV. This specimen consisted of unsorted PBMCs, obtained 3.2 years before starting antiretroviral therapy. The genes are TRBV28 and TRBJ2-4, with 7 nucleotides matching TRBD1. CDR3 sequence: CASSETGTGIQYF. DNA of the CDR3: TGTGCCAGCAGTGAGACAGGGACGGGCATTCAGTACTTC. Combining the CDR3 with reference TRBV28 and TRBJ2-4 gives the whole variable domain DVKVTQSSRYLVKRTGEKVFLECVQDMDHENMFWYRQDPGLGLRLIYFSYDVKMKEKGDIPEGYSVSREKKERFSLILESASTNQTSMYLCASSETGTGIQYFGAGTRLSVL.